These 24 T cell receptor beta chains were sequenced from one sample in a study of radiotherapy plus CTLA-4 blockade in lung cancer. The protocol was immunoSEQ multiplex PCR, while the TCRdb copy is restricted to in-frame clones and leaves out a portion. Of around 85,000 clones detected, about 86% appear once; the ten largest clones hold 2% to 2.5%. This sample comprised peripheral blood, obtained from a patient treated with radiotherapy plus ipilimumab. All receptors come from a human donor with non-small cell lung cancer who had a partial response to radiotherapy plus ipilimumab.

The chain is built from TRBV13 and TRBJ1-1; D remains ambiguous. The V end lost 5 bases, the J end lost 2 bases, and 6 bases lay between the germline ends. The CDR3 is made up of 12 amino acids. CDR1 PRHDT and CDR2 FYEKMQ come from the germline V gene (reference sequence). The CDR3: CASSRVNTEAFF. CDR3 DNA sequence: TGTGCCAGCAGCCGGGTAAACACTGAAGCTTTCTTT.

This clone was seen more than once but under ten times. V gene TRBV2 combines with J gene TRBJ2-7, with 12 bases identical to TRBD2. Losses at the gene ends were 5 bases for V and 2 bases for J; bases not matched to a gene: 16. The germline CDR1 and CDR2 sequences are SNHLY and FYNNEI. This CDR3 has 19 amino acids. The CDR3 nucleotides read TGTGCCAGCAGTCCCCACCCCGGGACTAGCGGGCCCACCACCTACGAGCAGTACTTC. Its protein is CASSPHPGTSGPTTYEQYF. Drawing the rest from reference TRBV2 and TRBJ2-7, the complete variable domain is EPEVTQTPSHQVTQMGQEVILRCVPISNHLYFYWYRQILGQKVEFLVSFYNNEISEKSEIFDDQFSVERPDGSNFTLKIRSTKLEDSAMYFCASSPHPGTSGPTTYEQYFGPGTRLTVT.

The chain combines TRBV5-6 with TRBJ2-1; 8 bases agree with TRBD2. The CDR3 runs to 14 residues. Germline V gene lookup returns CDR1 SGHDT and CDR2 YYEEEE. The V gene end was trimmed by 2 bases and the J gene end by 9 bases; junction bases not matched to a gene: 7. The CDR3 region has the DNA TGTGCCAGCAGCTTTCGGGAGGGCCGCCCTGAGCAGTTCTTC. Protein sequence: CASSFREGRPEQFF.

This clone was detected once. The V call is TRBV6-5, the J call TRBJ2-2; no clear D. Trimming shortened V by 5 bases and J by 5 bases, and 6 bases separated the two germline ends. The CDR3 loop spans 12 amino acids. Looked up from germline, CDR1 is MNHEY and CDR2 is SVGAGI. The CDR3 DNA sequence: TGTGCCAGCAGTCTCCGGACCGGGGAGCTGTTTTTT. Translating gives CASSLRTGELFF.

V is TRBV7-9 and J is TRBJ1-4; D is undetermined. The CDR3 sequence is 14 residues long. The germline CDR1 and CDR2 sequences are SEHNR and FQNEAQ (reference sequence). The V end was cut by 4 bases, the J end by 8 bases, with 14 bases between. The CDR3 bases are TGTGCCAGCAGCTATGCGGGAGGGTTCGAAAAACTGTTTTTT. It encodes CASSYAGGFEKLFF.

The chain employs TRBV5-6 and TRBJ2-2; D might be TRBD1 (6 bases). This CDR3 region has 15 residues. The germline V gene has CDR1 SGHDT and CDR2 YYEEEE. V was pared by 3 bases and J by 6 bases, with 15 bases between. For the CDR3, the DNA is TGTGCCAGCAGCTGGCGTGGGGGCAACCCCGGGGAGCTGTTTTTT. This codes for CASSWRGGNPGELFF.

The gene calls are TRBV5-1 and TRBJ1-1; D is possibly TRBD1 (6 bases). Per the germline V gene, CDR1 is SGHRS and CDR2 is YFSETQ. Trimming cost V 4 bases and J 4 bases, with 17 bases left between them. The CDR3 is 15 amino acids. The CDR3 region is CASSPKQGPATEAFF. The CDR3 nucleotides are TGCGCCAGCAGCCCGAAGCAGGGGCCGGCCACTGAAGCTTTCTTT.

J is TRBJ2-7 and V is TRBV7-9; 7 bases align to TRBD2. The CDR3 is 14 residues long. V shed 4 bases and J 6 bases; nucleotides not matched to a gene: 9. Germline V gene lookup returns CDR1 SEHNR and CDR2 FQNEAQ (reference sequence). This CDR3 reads CASSSGGGWSEQYF. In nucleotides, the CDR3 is TGTGCCAGCAGCTCCGGGGGAGGGTGGAGCGAGCAGTACTTC.

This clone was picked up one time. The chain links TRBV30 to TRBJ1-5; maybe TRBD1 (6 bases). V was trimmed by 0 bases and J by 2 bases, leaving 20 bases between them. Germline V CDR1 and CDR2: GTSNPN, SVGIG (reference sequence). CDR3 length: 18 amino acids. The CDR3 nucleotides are TGTGCCTGGAGTGTAAAGGGGTTGTCGGGGGGCGGCAATCAGCCCCAGCATTTT. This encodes CAWSVKGLSGGGNQPQHF.

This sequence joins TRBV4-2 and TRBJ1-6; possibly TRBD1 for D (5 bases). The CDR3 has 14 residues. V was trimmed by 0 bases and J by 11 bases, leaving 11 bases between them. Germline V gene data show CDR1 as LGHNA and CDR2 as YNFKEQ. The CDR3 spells CASSQDWGTPPLHF. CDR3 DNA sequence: TGTGCCAGCAGCCAAGACTGGGGCACGCCACCCCTCCACTTT.

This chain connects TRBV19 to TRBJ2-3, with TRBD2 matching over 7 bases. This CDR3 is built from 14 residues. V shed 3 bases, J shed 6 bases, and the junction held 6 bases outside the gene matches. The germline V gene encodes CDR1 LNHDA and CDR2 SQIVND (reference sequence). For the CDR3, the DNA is TGTGCCAGTAGTATCCGAGGGAGGGAGGATACGCAGTATTTT. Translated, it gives CASSIRGREDTQYF.

The chain's CDR3 is CASSSSRPGTGPNTEAFF. The CDR3, as DNA: TGTGCCAGCAGCTCCTCCCGTCCCGGGACAGGGCCGAACACTGAAGCTTTCTTT. The V and J genes are TRBV7-2 and TRBJ1-1; the match to TRBD1 covers 9 bases. CDR1 SGHTA and CDR2 FQGNSA come from the germline V gene. V dropped 4 bases and J dropped 1; count of bases not matched to a gene: 13. The CDR3 has 18 residues.

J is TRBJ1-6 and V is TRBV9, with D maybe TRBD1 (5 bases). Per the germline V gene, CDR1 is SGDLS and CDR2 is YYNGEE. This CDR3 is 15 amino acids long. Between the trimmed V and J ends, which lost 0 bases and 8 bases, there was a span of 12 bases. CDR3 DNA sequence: TGTGCCAGCAGCGTAGAAGGGGAGGATCATTCACCCCTCCACTTT. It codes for CASSVEGEDHSPLHF.

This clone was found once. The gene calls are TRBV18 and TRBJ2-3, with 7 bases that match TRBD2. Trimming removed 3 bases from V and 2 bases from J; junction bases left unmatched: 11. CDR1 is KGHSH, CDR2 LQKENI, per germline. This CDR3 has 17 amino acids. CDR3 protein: CASSPLETSRDTDTQYF. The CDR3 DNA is TGTGCCAGCTCACCCCTTGAGACTAGCAGAGACACAGATACGCAGTATTTT.

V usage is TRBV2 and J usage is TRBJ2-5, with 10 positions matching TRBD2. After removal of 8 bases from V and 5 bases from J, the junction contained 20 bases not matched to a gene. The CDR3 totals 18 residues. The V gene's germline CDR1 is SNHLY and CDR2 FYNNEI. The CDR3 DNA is TGTGCCAGCGGGGATCCACTCGGGCTAGCGGGAGAGTTGGAGACCCAGTACTTC. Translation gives CASGDPLGLAGELETQYF.

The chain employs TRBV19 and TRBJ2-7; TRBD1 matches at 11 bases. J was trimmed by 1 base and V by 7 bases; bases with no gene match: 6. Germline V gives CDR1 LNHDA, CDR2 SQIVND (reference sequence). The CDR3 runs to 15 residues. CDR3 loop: CASTLGTGGSYEQYF. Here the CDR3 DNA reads TGTGCCAGTACCCTCGGGACAGGGGGATCCTACGAGCAGTACTTC.

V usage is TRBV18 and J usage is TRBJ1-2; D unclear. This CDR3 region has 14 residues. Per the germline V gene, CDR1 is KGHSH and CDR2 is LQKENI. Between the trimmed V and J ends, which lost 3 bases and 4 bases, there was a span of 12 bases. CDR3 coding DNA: TGTGCCAGCTCACCTCTCTCGACTGGCTATGGCTACACCTTC. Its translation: CASSPLSTGYGYTF.

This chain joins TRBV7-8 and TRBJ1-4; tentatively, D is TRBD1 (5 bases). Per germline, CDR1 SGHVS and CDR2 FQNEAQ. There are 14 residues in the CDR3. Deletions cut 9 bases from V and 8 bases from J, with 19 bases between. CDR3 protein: CASTLVGGKEKLFF. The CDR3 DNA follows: TGTGCCAGTACTTTAGTTGGGGGGAAGGAAAAACTGTTTTTT.

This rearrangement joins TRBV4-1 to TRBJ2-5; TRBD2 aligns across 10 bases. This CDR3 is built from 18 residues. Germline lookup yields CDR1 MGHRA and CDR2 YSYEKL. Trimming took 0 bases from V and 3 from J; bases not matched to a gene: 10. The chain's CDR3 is CASSQEKPGGLAKETQYF. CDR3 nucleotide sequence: TGCGCCAGCAGCCAAGAAAAACCGGGGGGACTAGCGAAAGAGACCCAGTACTTC.

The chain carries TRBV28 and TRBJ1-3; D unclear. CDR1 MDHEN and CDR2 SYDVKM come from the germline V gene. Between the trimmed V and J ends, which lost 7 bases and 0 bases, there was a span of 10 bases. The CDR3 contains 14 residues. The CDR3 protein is CASNSPSSGNTIYF. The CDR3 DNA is TGTGCCAGCAATTCTCCGAGCTCTGGAAACACCATATATTTT.

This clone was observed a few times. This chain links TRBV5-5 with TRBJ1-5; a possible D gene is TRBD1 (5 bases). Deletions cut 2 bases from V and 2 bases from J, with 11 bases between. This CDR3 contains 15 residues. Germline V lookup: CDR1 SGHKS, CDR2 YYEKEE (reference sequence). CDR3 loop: CASSFWGEGNQPQHF. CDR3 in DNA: TGTGCCAGCAGCTTCTGGGGCGAGGGCAATCAGCCCCAGCATTTT.

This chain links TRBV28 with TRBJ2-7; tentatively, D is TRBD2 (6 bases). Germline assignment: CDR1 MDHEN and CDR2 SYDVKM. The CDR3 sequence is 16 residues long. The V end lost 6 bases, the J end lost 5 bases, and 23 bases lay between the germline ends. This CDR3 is CASSLPGVPLSDEQYF. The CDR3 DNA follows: TGTGCCAGCAGCCTCCCGGGGGTGCCGCTCTCGGACGAGCAGTACTTC.

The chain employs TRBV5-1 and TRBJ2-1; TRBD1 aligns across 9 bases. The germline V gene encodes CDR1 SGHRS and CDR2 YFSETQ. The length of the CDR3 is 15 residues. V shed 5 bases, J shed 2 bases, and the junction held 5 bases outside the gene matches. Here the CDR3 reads CASRTGQGPYNEQFF. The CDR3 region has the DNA TGCGCCAGCAGAACCGGACAGGGGCCCTACAATGAGCAGTTCTTC.

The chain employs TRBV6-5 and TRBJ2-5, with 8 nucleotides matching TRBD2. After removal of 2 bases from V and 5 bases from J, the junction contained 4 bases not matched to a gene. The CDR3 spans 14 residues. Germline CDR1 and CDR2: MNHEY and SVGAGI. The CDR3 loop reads CASSYGLAVETQYF. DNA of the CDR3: TGTGCCAGCAGTTACGGACTAGCCGTTGAGACCCAGTACTTC.